A selection of T cell receptor beta chains follows, all from one sample in a study of identical twins. Each CDR3 protein gets one entry after TCRdb re-called the 5' RACE reads with MiXCR. The sample consists of hundreds of thousands of distinct CDR3 sequences, about 20% of them appearing once. The data also belong to a second study, concerning T cells expressing NK-cell markers.

Sequenced sample: PBMCs. The source is a woman aged 18-29 years in good health. The CDR3 runs from the conserved cysteine through the conserved F or W. Fields, in order: CDR3 protein, CDR3 DNA, D gene, V gene, J gene, clone size. D genes are given only for firm matches. The size entry is marked missing in some rows and otherwise reads once, few, many or a size class.

CDR3aa: CSVGDSGTGVF
CDR3nt: TGCAGCGTTGGGGATTCCGGGACAGGGGTGTTC
d_gene: TRBD1
v_gene: TRBV29-1
j_gene: TRBJ2-4
abundance: .

CDR3aa: CSVRGQRNTEAFF
CDR3nt: TGCAGCGTTAGGGGGCAGAGGAACACTGAAGCTTTCTTT
d_gene: TRBD1
v_gene: TRBV29-1
j_gene: TRBJ1-1
abundance: .

CDR3aa: CSASRGTSDNEQFF
CDR3nt: TGCAGTGCTAGCCGGGGGACCAGCGACAATGAGCAGTTCTTC
d_gene: .
v_gene: TRBV20-1
j_gene: TRBJ2-1
abundance: few

CDR3aa: CAISEPRGLAPNEQYF
CDR3nt: TGTGCCATCAGTGAGCCTCGCGGACTAGCGCCCAACGAGCAGTACTTC
d_gene: TRBD2
v_gene: TRBV10-3
j_gene: TRBJ2-7
abundance: .

CDR3aa: CASSVGLSGNGDTQYF
CDR3nt: TGTGCCAGCAGCGTTGGACTTAGCGGGAATGGGGATACGCAGTATTTT
d_gene: TRBD2
v_gene: TRBV9
j_gene: TRBJ2-3
abundance: .

CDR3aa: CASSSGQAGWEQYF
CDR3nt: TGTGCCAGCAGCTCCGGACAGGCGGGTTGGGAGCAGTACTTC
d_gene: TRBD1
v_gene: TRBV7-3
j_gene: TRBJ2-7
abundance: .

CDR3aa: CASSTGTGVLGTEAFF
CDR3nt: TGTGCCAGCAGCACCGGGACAGGGGTCCTTGGTACTGAAGCTTTCTTT
d_gene: TRBD1
v_gene: TRBV5-6
j_gene: TRBJ1-1
abundance: few

CDR3aa: CASSIDRTSYNEQFF
CDR3nt: TGCGCCAGCAGCATTGACAGGACGTCCTACAATGAGCAGTTCTTC
d_gene: .
v_gene: TRBV5-1
j_gene: TRBJ2-1
abundance: few

CDR3aa: CSVVSPGYEGGNEQFF
CDR3nt: TGCAGCGTTGTCAGTCCAGGGTACGAGGGAGGCAATGAGCAGTTCTTC
d_gene: .
v_gene: TRBV29-1
j_gene: TRBJ2-1
abundance: .

CDR3aa: CASSQPANTGELFF
CDR3nt: TGTGCCAGCAGCCAACCCGCGAACACCGGGGAGCTGTTTTTT
d_gene: .
v_gene: TRBV4-2
j_gene: TRBJ2-2
abundance: few

CDR3aa: CASTQAGKPYEQYF
CDR3nt: TGTGCCAGCACCCAGGCCGGGAAACCCTACGAGCAGTACTTC
d_gene: .
v_gene: TRBV6-1
j_gene: TRBJ2-7
abundance: .

CDR3aa: CASSPGTDKETQYF
CDR3nt: TGTGCCAGCAGCCCCGGGACGGATAAAGAGACCCAGTACTTC
d_gene: .
v_gene: TRBV3-1
j_gene: TRBJ2-5
abundance: .

CDR3aa: CASSYSILIASVTDTQYF
CDR3nt: TGTGCCAGCAGTTACTCGATCTTAATAGCTTCTGTGACAGATACGCAGTATTTT
d_gene: .
v_gene: TRBV6-5
j_gene: TRBJ2-3
abundance: many

CDR3aa: CASSSSGQRAFF
CDR3nt: TGTGCCAGCAGCTCCTCCGGACAACGAGCTTTCTTT
d_gene: .
v_gene: TRBV7-9
j_gene: TRBJ1-1
abundance: .

CDR3aa: CSAAGGLGEKLFF
CDR3nt: TGCAGTGCTGCGGGCGGCCTAGGGGAAAAACTGTTTTTT
d_gene: .
v_gene: TRBV20-1
j_gene: TRBJ1-4
abundance: few

CDR3aa: CASRGRDLASGELFF
CDR3nt: TGTGCCAGCAGGGGGCGGGACCTTGCCTCCGGGGAGCTGTTTTTT
d_gene: .
v_gene: TRBV27
j_gene: TRBJ2-2
abundance: .

CDR3aa: CASSVGNSPLHF
CDR3nt: TGTGCCAGCAGTGTTGGTAATTCACCCCTCCACTTT
d_gene: .
v_gene: TRBV9
j_gene: TRBJ1-6
abundance: few

CDR3aa: CAIPAGLHATDTQYF
CDR3nt: TGTGCCATCCCTGCGGGACTTCACGCCACAGATACGCAGTATTTT
d_gene: .
v_gene: TRBV15
j_gene: TRBJ2-3
abundance: few

CDR3aa: CAIRRATGTNYEQYF
CDR3nt: TGTGCCATCAGGAGGGCCACAGGGACCAACTACGAGCAGTACTTC
d_gene: .
v_gene: TRBV10-3
j_gene: TRBJ2-7
abundance: .

CDR3aa: CASSLASGSRQETQYF
CDR3nt: TGTGCCAGCAGTCTCGCCAGCGGGAGTCGGCAAGAGACCCAGTACTTC
d_gene: TRBD2
v_gene: TRBV12-3/TRBV12-4
j_gene: TRBJ2-5
abundance: few

CDR3aa: CASSYRRTQGVGEQFF
CDR3nt: TGTGCCAGCAGTTACCGACGGACCCAGGGGGTAGGTGAGCAGTTCTTC
d_gene: TRBD1
v_gene: TRBV6-2/TRBV6-3
j_gene: TRBJ2-1
abundance: .

CDR3aa: CSARDGQREYGELFF
CDR3nt: TGCAGTGCTAGAGATGGGCAGCGGGAGTACGGGGAGCTGTTTTTT
d_gene: TRBD2
v_gene: TRBV20-1
j_gene: TRBJ2-2
abundance: many

CDR3aa: CASSYRGNTIYF
CDR3nt: TGTGCCAGCAGCTACAGGGGAAACACCATATATTTT
d_gene: .
v_gene: TRBV12-3/TRBV12-4
j_gene: TRBJ1-3
abundance: .

CDR3aa: CASSPAVMNIEAFF
CDR3nt: TGTGCCAGCTCACCGGCAGTTATGAACATTGAAGCTTTCTTT
d_gene: .
v_gene: TRBV18
j_gene: TRBJ1-1
abundance: .

CDR3aa: CASSLQAGGISGHTQYF
CDR3nt: TGCGCCAGCAGCTTGCAAGCGGGGGGGATTTCAGGCCATACGCAGTATTTT
d_gene: TRBD2
v_gene: TRBV5-1
j_gene: TRBJ2-3
abundance: few

CDR3aa: CASSTTQGSDTQYF
CDR3nt: TGTGCCAGCAGTACGACACAGGGTTCAGATACGCAGTATTTT
d_gene: .
v_gene: TRBV2
j_gene: TRBJ2-3
abundance: .

CDR3aa: CASTFSGTAYNEQFF
CDR3nt: TGTGCCAGCACCTTCTCGGGGACGGCGTACAATGAGCAGTTCTTC
d_gene: .
v_gene: TRBV12-3/TRBV12-4
j_gene: TRBJ2-1
abundance: .

CDR3aa: CASDEAGEAGELFF
CDR3nt: TGTGCCAGCGATGAGGCGGGAGAGGCCGGGGAGCTGTTTTTT
d_gene: TRBD2
v_gene: TRBV9
j_gene: TRBJ2-2
abundance: many